These 10 T cell receptor beta chains originate from one sample sequenced in a study of blood T cell repertoires in COVID-19. TCRdb's copy holds only in-frame clones and misses some; the assay was immunoSEQ multiplex PCR. Of around 280,000 clones listed, approximately 88% were seen once; the top ten hold roughly 6.2%. The sequenced sample consisted of PBMCs or T cells enriched from blood (not recorded which). The receptors were gathered from a woman aged 40 to 50 who had recovered from COVID-19.

The chain has TRBV11-2 and TRBJ2-7; TRBD2 aligns across 9 bases. Germline trimming cut 0 bases from V and 3 bases from J; bases unmatched to any gene: 3. This CDR3 comprises 15 residues. Germline V lookup: CDR1 SGHAT, CDR2 FQNNGV. The CDR3 region has the DNA TGTGCCAGCAGCTTAGAAGGCGGGGGGGGCTACGAGCAGTACTTC. It specifies CASSLEGGGGYEQYF.

The rearrangement links TRBV6-2 or TRBV6-3 to TRBJ2-3; 14 bases are a match to TRBD2. Germline-derived CDR1 and CDR2 are MNHEY and SVGEGT. This CDR3 is built from 19 residues. V was pared by 1 base and J by 5 bases, with 11 bases of the junction left unmatched. Written as DNA, the CDR3 is TGTGCCAGCAGTTACTTGTTGCAGGGGACTAGCGGGAGAAAAGATACGCAGTATTTT. Translated: CASSYLLQGTSGRKDTQYF.

The rearrangement joins TRBV27 to TRBJ2-2, with 8 bases aligning to TRBD2. Germline CDR1 MNHEY, CDR2 SMNVEV (reference sequence). V lost 3 bases and J lost 6; bases outside the gene matches: 3. The CDR3 consists of 14 residues. The CDR3 coding sequence is TGTGCCAGCAGTTTCTATAGCGGGGCCGGGGAGCTGTTTTTT. It codes for CASSFYSGAGELFF.

This clone was picked up one time. This same CDR3 is encoded by further DNA sequences in the sample. The chain joins TRBV28 to TRBJ1-6; TRBD1 matches at 7 bases. V was clipped by 8 bases and J by 8 bases; unmatched bases: 6. CDR1 MDHEN and CDR2 SYDVKM come from the germline V gene. CDR3 length: 13 amino acids. The CDR3 reads CASLRDRDSPLHF. The CDR3, as DNA: TGTGCCAGCCTCCGGGACAGAGATTCACCCCTCCACTTT. The full variable domain, in which reference TRBV28 and TRBJ1-6 provide the parts outside the CDR3, is DVKVTQSSRYLVKRTGEKVFLECVQDMDHENMFWYRQDPGLGLRLIYFSYDVKMKEKGDIPEGYSVSREKKERFSLILESASTNQTSMYLCASLRDRDSPLHFGNGTRLTVT.

The chain joins TRBV7-2 to TRBJ2-7; 12 bases are a match to TRBD2. J lost 2 bases, V lost 1 base, and 3 bases had no gene match. The CDR3 runs 16 residues. Germline-derived CDR1 and CDR2 are SGHTA and FQGNSA. CDR3 amino acids: CASSLGTSGAPYEQYF. CDR3 in DNA: TGTGCCAGCAGCTTAGGGACTAGCGGGGCTCCCTACGAGCAGTACTTC. The complete variable domain, with remaining parts taken from reference TRBV7-2 and TRBJ2-7, reads GAGVSQSPSNKVTEKGKDVELRCDPISGHTALYWYRQSLGQGLEFLIYFQGNSAPDKSGLPSDRFSAERTGGSVSTLTIQRTQQEDSAVYLCASSLGTSGAPYEQYFGPGTRLTVT.

With respect to this clone: This sample includes further DNA sequences coding for the same CDR3. The chain joins TRBV7-2 to TRBJ2-5; possibly TRBD2 for D (6 bases). This CDR3 spans 14 amino acids. CDR1 and CDR2 from the germline V gene are SGHTA and FQGNSA. Trimming left V 5 bases short and J 1 base short, with 11 bases between. CDR3 protein: CASSLLGGQETQYF. The CDR3, as DNA: TGTGCCAGCAGCCTACTCGGGGGCCAAGAGACCCAGTACTTC.

The chain has TRBV7-8 and TRBJ2-7; 9 bases align to TRBD1. This CDR3 has 14 amino acids. Germline values: CDR1 SGHVS, CDR2 FQNEAQ. Trimming removed 5 bases from V and 3 bases from J; junction bases left unmatched: 5. This CDR3 reads CASSRGTGNYEQYF. For the CDR3, the DNA is TGTGCCAGCAGCCGAGGGACAGGGAACTACGAGCAGTACTTC.

The rearrangement uses TRBV9 and TRBJ2-4; the D gene is possibly TRBD1 (6 bases). Germline V gene lookup returns CDR1 SGDLS and CDR2 YYNGEE. This CDR3 region has 14 residues. V lost 4 bases and J lost 3, with 11 bases in between. The chain's CDR3 is CASSPGDIKNIQYF. The DNA of the CDR3 is TGTGCCAGCAGCCCAGGGGATATCAAAAACATTCAGTACTTC.

The chain links TRBV7-9 to TRBJ1-1, with 9 bases matching TRBD1. The CDR3 covers 16 residues. V lost 3 bases and J lost 1; bases outside the gene matches: 6. From germline, CDR1 is SEHNR and CDR2 FQNEAQ (reference sequence). CDR3 in amino acids: CASSFRPGQGNTEAFF. CDR3 nucleotides: TGTGCCAGCAGCTTTAGACCGGGACAGGGGAACACTGAAGCTTTCTTT.

The V gene is TRBV2, the J gene TRBJ2-7, with 8 bases lining up with TRBD2. The length of the CDR3 is 13 residues. The germline CDR1 and CDR2 sequences are SNHLY and FYNNEI. Trimming at V came to 6 bases and at J to 6 bases, leaving 7 bases not matched to a gene. This CDR3 reads CASRGLDFGEQYF. CDR3 nucleotides: TGTGCCAGCAGGGGACTAGACTTTGGCGAGCAGTACTTC.